The 17 T cell receptor beta chains listed next were all sequenced from one sample in a study of cytomegalovirus exposure and HLA in healthy donors. The PCR ran on 60 Vbeta and 13 Jbeta primers. The assay was immunoSEQ multiplex PCR, and TCRdb's table has in-frame clones only and misses some. The listing records some 72,000 clones. Sequences were obtained from PBMCs. These receptors originate from a man aged 25 to 45 in good health and CMV-seronegative.

This chain uses TRBV4-3 with TRBJ1-5, with D maybe TRBD1 (5 bases). V was clipped by 0 bases and J by 7 bases, with 13 bases between them. CDR1 and CDR2 (germline): LGHNA, YSLEER. The CDR3 covers 15 residues. The CDR3: CASSQDDAGNQPQHF. The DNA for the CDR3 is TGCGCCAGCAGCCAAGATGACGCAGGGAACCAGCCCCAGCATTTT.

Worth noting for this clone: The sample has other DNA sequences that encode this CDR3 too. The CDR3 spells CASSPRGQETQYF. The CDR3 DNA sequence: TGTGCCAGCTCACCACGAGGACAAGAGACCCAGTACTTC. The chain carries TRBV18 and TRBJ2-5, with D hard to call. In germline, CDR1 is KGHSH, CDR2 LQKENI. V lost 1 base, J lost 2 bases, and 5 bases lay in between. CDR3 length equals 13 residues.

J is TRBJ1-2 and V is TRBV9, with 9 nucleotides matching TRBD1. Trimming at V came to 3 bases and at J to 4 bases, leaving 19 bases not matched to a gene. Germline CDR1 is SGDLS and CDR2 is YYNGEE. This CDR3 has 19 amino acids. CDR3 nucleotide sequence: TGTGCCAGCAGCGGAGAAGTTTGGGACAGGGACCCTCAGTCCTATGGCTACACCTTC. It yields the protein CASSGEVWDRDPQSYGYTF.

The chain links TRBV30 to TRBJ1-1; D is unclear. CDR1 and CDR2 from the germline V gene are GTSNPN and SVGIG (reference sequence). The CDR3 sequence is 16 residues long. Trimming removed 1 base at V and 4 bases at J, with 19 bases between. In DNA, the CDR3 is TGTGCCTGGAGTGCCGGTGATCCCTTCCAAAGCACTGAAGCTTTCTTT. Encoded protein: CAWSAGDPFQSTEAFF.

DNA for the CDR3: TGTGCCAGCAGTTATGGGGACAGATTCTACGAGCAGTACTTC. This encodes CASSYGDRFYEQYF. The chain links TRBV6-5 to TRBJ2-7; 7 nucleotides match TRBD1. The CDR3 is made up of 14 amino acids. From germline, CDR1 is MNHEY and CDR2 SVGAGI. V gave up 3 bases and J gave up 3 bases; unmatched junction bases: 5.

The chain carries TRBV2 and TRBJ1-4, with D maybe TRBD1 (6 bases). Trimming removed 6 bases from V and 7 bases from J, with 18 bases in between. CDR1 is SNHLY, CDR2 FYNNEI, per germline. The CDR3 loop spans 15 amino acids. The chain's CDR3 is CASRKPPGVGEKLFF. CDR3 DNA sequence: TGTGCCAGCAGGAAACCACCAGGGGTTGGTGAAAAACTGTTTTTT.

The chain recombines TRBV2 with TRBJ1-4; D uncertain. The CDR3 covers 13 residues. The germline V gene encodes CDR1 SNHLY and CDR2 FYNNEI. V was pared by 4 bases and J by 5 bases, with 8 bases between. CDR3 region: CASSGLANEKLFF. For the CDR3, the DNA is TGTGCCAGCAGTGGCCTGGCAAATGAAAAACTGTTTTTT. The full variable domain, in which reference TRBV2 and TRBJ1-4 provide the parts outside the CDR3, is EPEVTQTPSHQVTQMGQEVILRCVPISNHLYFYWYRQILGQKVEFLVSFYNNEISEKSEIFDDQFSVERPDGSNFTLKIRSTKLEDSAMYFCASSGLANEKLFFGSGTQLSVL.

About this clone itself: This same CDR3 is encoded by further DNA sequences in the sample. The chain links TRBV9 to TRBJ2-2, with unresolved D. The CDR3 totals 13 residues. Deletions cut 2 bases from V and 6 bases from J, with 8 bases between. In germline, CDR1 is SGDLS, CDR2 YYNGEE. CDR3 sequence reads: CASSVYDSGELFF. CDR3 coding DNA: TGTGCCAGCAGCGTGTACGACTCCGGGGAGCTGTTTTTT.

The chain couples TRBV5-1 to TRBJ1-1, with D tentatively TRBD1 (6 bases). CDR1 SGHRS and CDR2 YFSETQ come from the germline V gene. V was trimmed by 8 bases and J by 7 bases, leaving 12 bases between them. CDR3 size: 11 residues. The CDR3 coding sequence is TGCGCCAGAAACGAGGGGGTTGAAGCTTTCTTT. It codes for CARNEGVEAFF.

This chain uses TRBV7-9 with TRBJ1-2, with 7 bases matching TRBD1. The CDR3 has 18 amino acids. V lost 5 bases and J lost 3; bases outside the gene matches: 18. Germline V gives CDR1 SEHNR, CDR2 FQNEAQ (reference sequence). Here the CDR3 DNA reads TGTGCCAGCAGCCTACGCCGGACAGGTTCGGGGGTTGACTATGGCTACACCTTC. This translates into CASSLRRTGSGVDYGYTF.

The chain couples TRBV18 to TRBJ2-2; the D gene is possibly TRBD2 (5 bases). Trimming left V 2 bases short and J 1 base short, with 11 bases between. The V gene's germline CDR1 is KGHSH and CDR2 LQKENI. The CDR3 totals 16 residues. The CDR3 nucleotides are TGTGCCAGCTCACCAATAGGGAGATGGAACACCGGGGAGCTGTTTTTT. This gives the protein CASSPIGRWNTGELFF.

This clone is labeled medium-sized based on frequency. V usage is TRBV6-6 and J usage is TRBJ1-6; D perhaps matches TRBD1 (5 bases). This CDR3 is built from 13 residues. V was clipped by 5 bases and J by 8 bases, with 10 bases between them. Germline-derived CDR1 and CDR2 are MNHNY and SVGAGI (reference sequence). The CDR3 protein is CASSAGRDSPLHF. The CDR3 nucleotides read TGTGCCAGCAGTGCGGGACGGGATTCACCCCTCCACTTT.

The genes are TRBV4-2 and TRBJ2-7; 11 bases are a match to TRBD2. The junction had 12 bases not matched to a gene; V was cut back by 4 bases and J by 7 bases. The CDR3 is 16 residues long. Germline V gene data show CDR1 as LGHNA and CDR2 as YNFKEQ. CDR3: CASSPKLAGDDIEQYF. The CDR3 DNA is TGTGCCAGCAGCCCAAAACTAGCGGGGGACGATATTGAGCAGTACTTC.

The V gene is TRBV10-3, the J gene TRBJ1-4; no clear D. The ends were cut back, 2 bases at V and 11 bases at J, with 6 bases in the middle. CDR3 length: 11 residues. Germline CDR1 reads ENHRY; CDR2 reads SYGVKD. The CDR3 coding sequence is TGTGCCATCAGTGAGGGAGGGAAACTGTTTTTT. Translation gives CAISEGGKLFF.

This chain connects TRBV15 to TRBJ1-3; D is unclear. Trimming removed 0 bases from V and 0 bases from J, with 3 bases in between. This CDR3 comprises 14 residues. Per germline, CDR1 LNHNV and CDR2 YYDKDF (reference sequence). CDR3 in DNA: TGTGCCACCAGCAGAGACCGCTCTGGAAACACCATATATTTT. This encodes CATSRDRSGNTIYF.

The chain links TRBV11-2 to TRBJ2-1; D is unresolved. Trimming cost V 4 bases and J 4 bases, with 5 bases left between them. This CDR3 is 12 amino acids long. Germline V gene lookup returns CDR1 SGHAT and CDR2 FQNNGV. The CDR3: CASSYQYNEQFF. CDR3 nucleotide sequence: TGTGCCAGCAGCTATCAATACAATGAGCAGTTCTTC.

The genes are TRBV15 and TRBJ1-2; 11 bases agree with TRBD1. V dropped 2 bases and J dropped 10; count of bases not matched to a gene: 6. The CDR3 has 14 amino acids. From germline, CDR1 is LNHNV and CDR2 YYDKDF (reference sequence). The CDR3 DNA follows: TGTGCCACCAGCAGACCCGGACAGGGGGCGGACTACACCTTC. Its protein is CATSRPGQGADYTF.